This T cell receptor (beta chain) is from a study of early T cells in non-severe SARS-CoV-2 infection. Study-wide context: Chains were unpaired, as sequencing was done on bulk RNA from unsorted whole blood. Study-level findings and limits: Private and CD4 specificities were missed by VDJdb matching, which favored anti-spike CD8 responses.

The germline CDR1 and CDR2 sequences are SNHLY and FYNNEI. Trimming took 11 bases from V and 2 from J, leaving 10 bases between them. CDR3 length: 12 amino acids. Individual cDNA molecules carried attached unique molecular identifiers. TCRdb reanalysed the 5' RACE reads using MiXCR and keeps one entry per CDR3 protein. The sample shows around 63,000 distinct CDR3 sequences, 13% of them seen only once. This clonotype was detected many times. As yet, its antigen is unknown. Source material: whole blood. This TCR was recovered from an adult who was a healthcare worker with PCR-confirmed SARS-CoV-2 infection or an uninfected control (not recorded which). The chain is built from TRBV2 and TRBJ2-1; a possible D gene is TRBD2 (6 bases). Here the CDR3 reads CAERGAYNEQFF. The CDR3 bases are TGTGCCGAACGCGGGGCCTACAATGAGCAGTTCTTC.